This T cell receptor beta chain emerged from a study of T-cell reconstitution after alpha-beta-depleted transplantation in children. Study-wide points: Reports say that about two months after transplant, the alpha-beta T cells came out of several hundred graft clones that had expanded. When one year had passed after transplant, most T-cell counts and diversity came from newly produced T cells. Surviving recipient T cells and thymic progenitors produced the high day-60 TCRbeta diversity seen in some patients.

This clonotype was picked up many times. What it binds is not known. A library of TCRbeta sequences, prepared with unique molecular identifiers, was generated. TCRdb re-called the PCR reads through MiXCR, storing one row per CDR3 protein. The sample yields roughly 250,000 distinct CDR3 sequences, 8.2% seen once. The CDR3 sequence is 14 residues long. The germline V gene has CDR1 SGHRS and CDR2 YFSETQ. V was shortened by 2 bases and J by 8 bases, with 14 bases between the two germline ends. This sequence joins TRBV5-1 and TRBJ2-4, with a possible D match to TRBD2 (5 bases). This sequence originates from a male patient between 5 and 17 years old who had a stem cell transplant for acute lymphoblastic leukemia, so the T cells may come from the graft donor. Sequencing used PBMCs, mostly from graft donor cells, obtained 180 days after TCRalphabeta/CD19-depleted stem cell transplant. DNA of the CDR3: TGCGCCAGCAGCTTTCGGGAAGCTGTAGACATTCAGTACTTC. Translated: CASSFREAVDIQYF.